Listed here are 22 T cell receptor beta chains from one sample, sequenced in a study of T-cell memory formation after mild COVID-19. From the 5' RACE reads, TCRdb called clonotypes with MiXCR, one entry per CDR3 protein. The table has more than 120,000 distinct CDR3 sequences, 6% to 7% seen once; the top ten hold approximately 2.1%. Material for sequencing was PBMCs or a T cell subset sorted from them (not recorded which). The receptors shown here come from an adult woman who had mild COVID-19 (a few samples of this study predate the infection). Cell type and time point are not known.

This clonotype was found a few times. This chain connects TRBV7-9 to TRBJ1-1; TRBD1 is a possible D gene (5 bases). CDR3 length: 12 residues. Germline V gives CDR1 SEHNR, CDR2 FQNEAQ (reference sequence). Trimming shortened V by 5 bases and J by 8 bases, and 12 bases separated the two germline ends. CDR3 DNA sequence: TGTGCCAGCAGCCCCCAATCAGGGGAAGCTTTCTTT. Translation: CASSPQSGEAFF.

The V gene is TRBV3-1, the J gene TRBJ2-3; possible D gene TRBD2, 6 bases. The V end was cut by 3 bases, the J end by 8 bases, with 12 bases between. This CDR3 has 13 residues. Per the germline V gene, CDR1 is LGHDT and CDR2 is YNNKEL (reference sequence). CDR3 residues: CASSQNGGGTQYF. The DNA for the CDR3 is TGTGCCAGCAGCCAGAACGGGGGTGGTACGCAGTATTTT.

The chain carries TRBV3-1 and TRBJ2-7; possibly TRBD2 for D (5 bases). Germline assignment: CDR1 LGHDT and CDR2 YNNKEL (reference sequence). Trimming left V 1 base short and J 6 bases short, with 19 bases between. The CDR3 is 16 residues long. The CDR3 spells CASSQGTTGFLTEQYF. DNA of the CDR3: TGTGCCAGCAGCCAAGGTACTACGGGATTCCTCACCGAGCAGTACTTC.

This clonotype was seen repeatedly, ten times or more. The V and J genes are TRBV6-5 and TRBJ1-1; the match to TRBD1 covers 7 bases. This CDR3 region has 15 residues. Germline CDR1 reads MNHEY; CDR2 reads SVGAGI. With V trimmed by 8 bases and J by 0 bases, 9 bases remained unmatched. The CDR3 coding sequence is TGTGCCAGCCAGGGGGGGCGGGCTATGAACACTGAAGCTTTCTTT. Translating gives CASQGGRAMNTEAFF.

The genes are TRBV5-1 and TRBJ2-4, with D perhaps TRBD1 or TRBD2 (5 bases each). The CDR3 is made up of 15 amino acids. Trimming stripped 9 bases from V and 1 base from J, with 17 bases between. Germline values: CDR1 SGHRS, CDR2 YFSETQ. Here the CDR3 DNA reads TGCGCCACCTGGCGAGGGGCTAGGGCCAAAAACATTCAGTACTTC. It yields the protein CATWRGARAKNIQYF.

This clonotype was seen at least ten times. The V and J genes are TRBV30 and TRBJ1-2, with D perhaps matching TRBD1 (5 bases). Trimming removed 8 bases at V and 2 bases at J, with 18 bases between. This CDR3 is 14 amino acids long. CDR1 is GTSNPN, CDR2 SVGIG, per germline (reference sequence). The CDR3 is CASPPRGNNYGYTF. In DNA form, the CDR3 reads TGTGCCAGCCCCCCAAGGGGAAACAACTATGGCTACACCTTC.

As concerns this clonotype: With a much larger clone just one base away, this may be a read error. The chain combines TRBV20-1 with TRBJ2-1; TRBD1 or TRBD2 may be the D gene (5 bases each). Germline V gene lookup returns CDR1 DFQATT and CDR2 SNEGSKA (reference sequence). There are 11 residues in the CDR3. The CDR3 bases are TGCAGTGCTACCGATAGGGACGAGCGGTTATTC. Translation gives CSATDRDERLF.

V and J are TRBV12-3 or TRBV12-4 and TRBJ2-7; D possibly uses TRBD1 or TRBD2 (5 bases each). The CDR3 covers 14 residues. V gave up 7 bases and J gave up 0 bases, with 13 bases separating them. The CDR3 DNA is TGTGCCAGCACCACCGGGACGTCCTCCTACGAGCAGTACTTC. Translation gives CASTTGTSSYEQYF.

This clonotype has a count of ten or more. The chain links TRBV3-1 to TRBJ1-2, with 7 bases fitting TRBD1. The CDR3 length is 13 residues. Unmatched junction bases numbered 3, after V lost 5 bases and J lost 3 bases. Germline CDR1 is LGHDT and CDR2 is YNNKEL (reference sequence). The CDR3 region is CASSLGQYYGYTF. DNA of the CDR3: TGTGCCAGCAGCTTGGGACAGTACTATGGCTACACCTTC. The full variable domain, in which reference TRBV3-1 and TRBJ1-2 provide the parts outside the CDR3, is DTAVSQTPKYLVTQMGNDKSIKCEQNLGHDTMYWYKQDSKKFLKIMFSYNNKELIINETVPNRFSPKSPDKAHLNLHINSLELGDSAVYFCASSLGQYYGYTFGSGTRLTVV.

This clonotype was found many times. The chain uses TRBV6-6 and TRBJ2-2, with D possibly TRBD1 on 5 matching bases. The CDR3 covers 13 residues. Germline CDR1 reads MNHNY; CDR2 reads SVGAGI (reference sequence). Trimming took 7 bases from V and 5 from J, leaving 11 bases between them. The CDR3 sequence is CASNPRVTGELFF. The CDR3 nucleotides read TGTGCCAGCAACCCCAGGGTAACCGGGGAGCTGTTTTTT.

This clonotype appeared many times. The V and J genes are TRBV20-1 and TRBJ2-3; tentatively, D is TRBD2 (7 bases). Germline V gives CDR1 DFQATT, CDR2 SNEGSKA (reference sequence). Between the trimmed V and J ends, which lost 0 bases and 3 bases, there was a span of 16 bases. This CDR3 has 16 residues. The CDR3 is CSARDLGGAPTDTQYF. The DNA for the CDR3 is TGCAGTGCTAGAGATCTAGGGGGGGCCCCAACAGATACGCAGTATTTT.

The chain uses TRBV20-1 and TRBJ2-1; 7 positions agree with TRBD2. There are 16 residues in the CDR3. Germline lookup yields CDR1 DFQATT and CDR2 SNEGSKA (reference sequence). With V trimmed by 3 bases and J by 0 bases, 8 bases remained unmatched. The CDR3 protein is CSASGGAGSSYNEQFF. The CDR3 DNA sequence: TGCAGTGCTAGTGGTGGAGCGGGGAGCTCCTACAATGAGCAGTTCTTC.

Ten or more counts support this clonotype. The chain links TRBV29-1 to TRBJ2-1, with D perhaps matching TRBD2 (5 bases). Trimming pared 7 bases from V and 4 bases from J, leaving 20 bases between. CDR1 is SQVTM and CDR2 is ANQGSEA in the germline V gene. The CDR3 consists of 15 residues. DNA of the CDR3: TGCAGCGGCCTTAGGGAGCGCGGCCTATACAATGAGCAGTTCTTC. It is translated as CSGLRERGLYNEQFF.

The chain has TRBV7-9 and TRBJ2-5; no definite D call. V was shortened by 5 bases and J by 1 base, with 11 bases between the two germline ends. There are 14 residues in the CDR3. The germline CDR1 and CDR2 sequences are SEHNR and FQNEAQ (reference sequence). The chain's CDR3 is CASSPPRSQETQYF. The CDR3 nucleotides read TGTGCCAGCAGCCCCCCCAGGAGCCAAGAGACCCAGTACTTC.

At least ten counts were recorded for this clonotype. V and J are TRBV4-2 and TRBJ2-3; possibly TRBD2 for D (6 bases). CDR3 length equals 15 residues. Trimming cost V 1 base and J 2 bases, with 10 bases left between them. Per germline, CDR1 LGHNA and CDR2 YNFKEQ. The CDR3 bases are TGTGCCAGCAGCCAAGCGGGGGAAAACACAGATACGCAGTATTTT. Translated: CASSQAGENTDTQYF.

This clonotype was seen many times. The gene calls are TRBV5-1 and TRBJ2-1; D is possibly TRBD2 (5 bases). This CDR3 region has 13 residues. The V and J ends lost 0 bases and 10 bases respectively, with 11 bases between them. Germline V gene lookup returns CDR1 SGHRS and CDR2 YFSETQ. The CDR3 sequence: CASSLAAGKEQFF. CDR3 nucleotides: TGCGCCAGCAGCTTGGCCGCCGGGAAAGAGCAGTTCTTC.

This clonotype was counted ten times or more. This rearrangement joins TRBV3-1 to TRBJ1-5; 8 bases align to TRBD1. V was pared by 1 base and J by 2 bases, with 7 bases of the junction left unmatched. The CDR3 runs to 17 residues. Germline CDR1 LGHDT, CDR2 YNNKEL (reference sequence). CDR3 loop: CASSQGTGNWGNQPQHF. The CDR3 nucleotides read TGTGCCAGCAGCCAAGGGACAGGGAATTGGGGCAATCAGCCCCAGCATTTT.

This clonotype was detected only a few times. The CDR3 here is CASSLGEYEKLFF. Here the CDR3 DNA reads TGTGCCAGCAGCTTAGGGGAGTACGAAAAACTGTTTTTT. V gene TRBV7-2 combines with J gene TRBJ1-4; D not certain. V gave up 1 base and J gave up 8 bases, with 8 bases separating them. This CDR3 has 13 amino acids. Germline lookup yields CDR1 SGHTA and CDR2 FQGNSA. The whole variable domain, filled in from reference TRBV7-2 and TRBJ1-4, reads GAGVSQSPSNKVTEKGKDVELRCDPISGHTALYWYRQSLGQGLEFLIYFQGNSAPDKSGLPSDRFSAERTGGSVSTLTIQRTQQEDSAVYLCASSLGEYEKLFFGSGTQLSVL.

This clonotype was counted many times. This sequence joins TRBV15 and TRBJ1-1; D might be TRBD1 (6 bases). The V and J ends lost 1 base and 6 bases respectively, with 15 bases between them. The CDR3 runs 15 residues. CDR1 is LNHNV and CDR2 is YYDKDF in the germline V gene (reference sequence). In DNA, the CDR3 is TGTGCCACCAGCAGAGGGGTGTCCAGGGGCGCTGAAGCTTTCTTT. Its translation is CATSRGVSRGAEAFF. The whole variable domain, remainder taken from reference TRBV15 and TRBJ1-1, is DAMVIQNPRYQVTQFGKPVTLSCSQTLNHNVMYWYQQKSSQAPKLLFHYYDKDFNNEADTPDNFQSRRPNTSFCFLDIRSPGLGDTAMYLCATSRGVSRGAEAFFGQGTRLTVV.

This clonotype has a count of ten or more. The V gene is TRBV6-1, the J gene TRBJ2-7; TRBD2 agrees at 7 bases. The J segment lost 3 bases and the V segment lost 6 bases, leaving 5 bases of the junction unmatched. CDR1 and CDR2 (germline): MNHNS, SASEGT. The CDR3 runs to 13 residues. The CDR3 here is CASSSGTNYEQYF. The DNA of the CDR3 is TGTGCCAGCAGCTCCGGGACTAACTACGAGCAGTACTTC.

The rearrangement links TRBV6-6 to TRBJ1-2; 9 nucleotides align to TRBD1. This CDR3 comprises 14 residues. V dropped 6 bases and J dropped 6; count of bases not matched to a gene: 8. Per germline, CDR1 MNHNY and CDR2 SVGAGI (reference sequence). The CDR3 DNA follows: TGTGCCAGCAGCCACCGGGACAGGGATGATGGCTACACCTTC. This translates into CASSHRDRDDGYTF.

This clonotype was observed a handful of times. The gene calls are TRBV15 and TRBJ1-4, with 8 bases matching TRBD1. V was clipped by 8 bases and J by 7 bases; unmatched bases: 9. The germline CDR1 and CDR2 sequences are LNHNV and YYDKDF (reference sequence). The CDR3 loop spans 14 amino acids. Here the CDR3 DNA reads TGTGCCACCGCGCCCGGACAGGGTGCTGAAAAACTGTTTTTT. It specifies CATAPGQGAEKLFF.